These 3 T cell receptor beta chains share one sample of origin, sequenced in a study of blood T cell repertoires in COVID-19. Assay used: immunoSEQ multiplex PCR; TCRdb lists only in-frame clones, some missing. The sample lists approximately 70,000 clones, around nine tenths occurring once. Input material: peripheral blood. These receptors originate from a human donor in a cohort sampled during active COVID-19.

The chain has TRBV2 and TRBJ2-2; 7 nucleotides line up with TRBD1. In germline, CDR1 is SNHLY, CDR2 FYNNEI. The J segment lost 4 bases and the V segment lost 4 bases, leaving 9 bases of the junction unmatched. This CDR3 is 16 amino acids long. CDR3 sequence: CASSGERGQGTGELFF. CDR3 bases: TGTGCCAGCAGTGGGGAAAGGGGGCAAGGCACCGGGGAGCTGTTTTTT.

The rearrangement links TRBV28 to TRBJ2-4, with D maybe TRBD1 (6 bases). The CDR3 is made up of 15 amino acids. Germline assignment: CDR1 MDHEN and CDR2 SYDVKM. V was cut by 2 bases and J by 4 bases, with 12 bases left in between. CDR3 residues: CASSLGTGTKNIQYF. The DNA of the CDR3 is TGTGCCAGCAGTTTAGGTACAGGGACAAAAAACATTCAGTACTTC.

The rearrangement uses TRBV6-5 and TRBJ1-4; tentative D call: TRBD1 (6 bases). Germline assignment: CDR1 MNHEY and CDR2 SVGAGI. The length of the CDR3 is 16 residues. V lost 2 bases to trimming and J lost 0 bases, with 10 bases between them. In nucleotides, the CDR3 is TGTGCCAGCAGTTACAAGTACAGGGCAACTAATGAAAAACTGTTTTTT. It yields the protein CASSYKYRATNEKLFF.